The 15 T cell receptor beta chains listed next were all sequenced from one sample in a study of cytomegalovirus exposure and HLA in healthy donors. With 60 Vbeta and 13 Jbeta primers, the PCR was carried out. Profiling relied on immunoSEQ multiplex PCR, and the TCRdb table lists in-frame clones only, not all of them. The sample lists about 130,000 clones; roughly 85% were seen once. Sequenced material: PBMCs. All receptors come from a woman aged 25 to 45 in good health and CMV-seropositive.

CDR3 sequence (DNA): TGTGCTAGTGGTTTGGGCACCACACAGGGGGATGAGCAGTTCTTC. This sequence encodes CASGLGTTQGDEQFF. The V and J genes are TRBV12-5 and TRBJ2-1; 8 bases line up with TRBD1. Germline loops: CDR1 LGHNT, CDR2 FRNRAP. The CDR3 runs to 15 residues. With 1 base clipped from V and 8 bases from J, the junction kept 7 bases outside the gene matches.

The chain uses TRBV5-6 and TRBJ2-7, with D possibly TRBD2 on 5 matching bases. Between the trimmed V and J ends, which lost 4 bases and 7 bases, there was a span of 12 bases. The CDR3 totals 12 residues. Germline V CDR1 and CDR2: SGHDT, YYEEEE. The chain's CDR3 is CASSGLSGEQYF. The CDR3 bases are TGTGCCAGCAGCGGGCTATCGGGAGAGCAGTACTTC.

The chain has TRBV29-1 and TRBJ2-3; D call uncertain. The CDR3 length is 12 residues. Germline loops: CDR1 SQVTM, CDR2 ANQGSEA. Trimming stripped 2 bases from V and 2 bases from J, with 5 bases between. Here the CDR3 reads CSVEMATDTQYF. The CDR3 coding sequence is TGCAGCGTTGAAATGGCCACAGATACGCAGTATTTT.

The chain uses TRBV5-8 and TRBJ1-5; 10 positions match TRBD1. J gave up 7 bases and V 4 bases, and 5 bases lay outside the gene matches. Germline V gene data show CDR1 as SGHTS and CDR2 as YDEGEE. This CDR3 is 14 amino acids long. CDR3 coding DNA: TGTGCCAGCAGCCTGACAGGGGGCGAACAGCCCCAGCATTTT. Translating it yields CASSLTGGEQPQHF.

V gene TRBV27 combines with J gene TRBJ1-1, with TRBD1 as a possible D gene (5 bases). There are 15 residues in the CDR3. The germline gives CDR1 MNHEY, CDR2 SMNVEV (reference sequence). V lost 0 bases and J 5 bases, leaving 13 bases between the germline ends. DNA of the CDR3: TGTGCCAGCAGTTTATCTGGCAGGGAAATAACTGAAGCTTTCTTT. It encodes CASSLSGREITEAFF.

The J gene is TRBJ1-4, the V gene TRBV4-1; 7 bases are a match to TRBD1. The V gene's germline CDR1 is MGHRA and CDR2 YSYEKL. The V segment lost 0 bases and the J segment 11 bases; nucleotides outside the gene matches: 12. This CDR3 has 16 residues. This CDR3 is CASSQDRGTVLAKLFF. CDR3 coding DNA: TGCGCCAGCAGCCAAGATCGGGGGACAGTGCTTGCTAAACTGTTTTTT.

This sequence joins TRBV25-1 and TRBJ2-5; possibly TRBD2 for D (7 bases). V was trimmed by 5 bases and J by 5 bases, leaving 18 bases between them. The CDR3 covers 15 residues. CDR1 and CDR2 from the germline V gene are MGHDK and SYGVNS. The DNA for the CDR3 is TGTGCCAGCAGTTTCCCGAGGGGGGGGCCGGAGACCCAGTACTTC. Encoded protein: CASSFPRGGPETQYF.

As DNA, the CDR3 is TGTGCCAGCAACCACCAGGGCTACACCTTC. This codes for CASNHQGYTF. This chain links TRBV6-1 with TRBJ1-2; D unclear. The CDR3 is 10 residues long. Germline V gene data show CDR1 as MNHNS and CDR2 as SASEGT. Trimming removed 7 bases from V and 8 bases from J, with 8 bases in between.

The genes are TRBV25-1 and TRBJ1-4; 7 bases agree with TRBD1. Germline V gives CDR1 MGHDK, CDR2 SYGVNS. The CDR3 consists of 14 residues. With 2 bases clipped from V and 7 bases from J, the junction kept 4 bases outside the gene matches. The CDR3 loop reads CASSELGGGEKLFF. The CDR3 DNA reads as TGTGCCAGCAGTGAACTAGGGGGCGGTGAAAAACTGTTTTTT.

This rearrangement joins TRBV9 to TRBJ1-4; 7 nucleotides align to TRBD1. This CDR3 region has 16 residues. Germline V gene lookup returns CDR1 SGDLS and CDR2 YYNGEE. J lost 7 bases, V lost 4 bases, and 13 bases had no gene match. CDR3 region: CASSHEDQGGFEKLFF. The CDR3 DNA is TGTGCCAGCAGCCATGAAGACCAGGGGGGATTTGAAAAACTGTTTTTT.

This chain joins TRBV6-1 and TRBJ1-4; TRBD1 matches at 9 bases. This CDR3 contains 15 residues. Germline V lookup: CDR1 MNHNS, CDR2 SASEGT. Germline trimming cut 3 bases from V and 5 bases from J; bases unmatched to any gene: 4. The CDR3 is CASSDMTGGNEKLFF. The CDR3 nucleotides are TGTGCCAGCAGTGATATGACAGGGGGGAATGAAAAACTGTTTTTT.

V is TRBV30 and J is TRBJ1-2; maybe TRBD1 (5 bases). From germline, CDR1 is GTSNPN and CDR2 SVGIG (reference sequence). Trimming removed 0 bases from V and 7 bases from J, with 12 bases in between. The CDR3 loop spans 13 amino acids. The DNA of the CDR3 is TGTGCCTGGAGTGTCACCGGGGGTGCTGGCTACACCTTC. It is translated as CAWSVTGGAGYTF.

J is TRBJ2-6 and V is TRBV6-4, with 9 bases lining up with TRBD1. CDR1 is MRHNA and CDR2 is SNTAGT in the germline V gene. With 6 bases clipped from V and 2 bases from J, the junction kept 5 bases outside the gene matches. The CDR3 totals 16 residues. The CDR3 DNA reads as TGTGCCAGCAGGCCCACAGGGGGCACTGGGGCCAACGTCCTGACTTTC. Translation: CASRPTGGTGANVLTF.

For the CDR3, the DNA is TGTGCCAGCAGTTTCGTACAGGGGCTTTACACTGAAGCTTTCTTT. Translated: CASSFVQGLYTEAFF. The gene calls are TRBV28 and TRBJ1-1; 7 bases fit TRBD1. V shed 3 bases and J 3 bases; nucleotides not matched to a gene: 7. CDR3 length: 15 residues. The germline V gene encodes CDR1 MDHEN and CDR2 SYDVKM.

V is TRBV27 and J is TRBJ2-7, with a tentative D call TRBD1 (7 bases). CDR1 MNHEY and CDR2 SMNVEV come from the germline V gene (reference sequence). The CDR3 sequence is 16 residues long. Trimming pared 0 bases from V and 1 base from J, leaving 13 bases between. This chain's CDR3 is CASSLSEGAKSYEQYF. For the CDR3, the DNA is TGTGCCAGCAGTTTATCGGAGGGGGCGAAATCCTACGAGCAGTACTTC.